This TCR beta chain came from a study of blood T cell repertoires in COVID-19 (TCRdb year 2020). For the study in its entirety: Samples covering the acute and convalescent phases of COVID-19 were provided by collaborators in the United States, Italy and Spain. Samples came from the ongoing ImmuneRACE study (first 160 participants) plus 1,254 subjects from 6 global collaborators. Where HLA class I and class II types were available, the types were taken from metadata supplied by the sample provider, not from assay-based typing. The material from the prospective study consisted of cDNA or gDNA derived from T cells, B-cell-depleted T cells, or PBMCs. The sample metadata nearly always contained a de-identified subject ID, COVID-19 status, age in years and sex. The repertoires were made available in a free public database intended to serve as a resource for research on the immune response to SARS-CoV-2. The dataset comprised deeply sampled blood TCRbeta repertoires from subjects exposed to, actively infected with, or recovered from COVID-19. What the authors observed across the whole study: Clinical and demographic metadata were provided uncurated, with the amount varying by source and participant.

Each collaborating institution followed its own protocols to collect whole blood in K2EDTA tubes. For TCRbeta analysis, collaborators shipped samples in one of three forms: frozen whole blood, isolated PBMCs, or DNA extracted from either of those sample types. Reading the germline V gene gives CDR1 SGHTA and CDR2 FQGNSA. Taken from cysteine to phenylalanine, the CDR3 has 17 residues. Solely the CDR3 DNA is kept, with 51 bases framed from the first base. The V and J ends are trimmed by 2 bases and 2 bases, leaving 17 bases between them. TCRbeta CDR3 regions were amplified from genomic DNA using the immunoSEQ Assay, a bias-controlled multiplex PCR. Per the authors' processing: The number of nucleated cells in each sample was estimated from the amplification of reference gene primers within the assay. To quantify the absolute abundance of each unique TCRbeta CDR3 rearrangement, sequence reads were collapsed and filtered. For each sample, productive Simpson clonality was calculated as the square root of Simpson's diversity index over productive rearrangements. Held by TCRdb, this immuneACCESS table contains in-frame sequences only and omits some clones. Under half of the omission traces to an unresolved V gene where checked; the cause of the rest is unknown. That table furnishes V, J and clone size, whereas the DNA furnished D and trimming. This sample has around 50,000 clones in its table, and 87% of those were observed once. Over 7.5% of the sample is held by the ten biggest clonotypes.

Note on this clone: Its recognized antigen is unknown. No base quality information exists; no much larger clone differs at one position.

The specimen sequenced was peripheral blood. This TCR was recovered from a man aged 45 to 65 with active COVID-19. The sequence links TRBV7-2 to TRBJ2-3; 5 matching bases give a weak D call of TRBD2. The CDR3 region reads CASSLTLVSGYTDTQYF. The nucleotides are TGTGCCAGCAGCTTAACACTAGTCAGCGGATACACAGATACGCAGTATTTT. Outside the CDR3, residues come from the reference TRBV7-2 and TRBJ2-3 proteins, so the full variable domain is: GAGVSQSPSNKVTEKGKDVELRCDPISGHTALYWYRQSLGQGLEFLIYFQGNSAPDKSGLPSDRFSAERTGGSVSTLTIQRTQQEDSAVYLCASSLTLVSGYTDTQYFGPGTRLTVL.